A selection of T cell receptor beta chains follows, all from one sample in a study of CD8+ T cells in alopecia areata. The protocol was immunoSEQ multiplex PCR, while the TCRdb copy is restricted to in-frame clones and leaves out a portion. The repertoire consists of some 7,000 clones, with roughly 66% occurring once and the leading ten covering about a fifth. The input for sequencing was skin, taken at week 0. These receptors all stem from a human donor with alopecia areata. Each CDR3 is given with its conserved first and last residue. A D gene is named only where the DNA matches it firmly. Clone size is shown for a subset of rows, as once, few, many or a class of expanded clone.

D gene,clone size,V gene,J gene,CDR3 protein,CDR3 DNA
TRBD1,once,TRBV6-4,TRBJ2-1,CASSDSETGGYNEQFF,TGTGCCAGCAGTGACTCTGAGACAGGGGGCTACAATGAGCAGTTCTTC
TRBD1,-,TRBV6-1,TRBJ1-1,CASRRDSQYTEAFF,TGTGCCAGCAGGAGGGACAGTCAATACACTGAAGCTTTCTTT
-,-,TRBV19,TRBJ1-4,CASRGGEKLFF,TGTGCCAGTAGAGGGGGTGAAAAACTGTTTTTT
-,once,TRBV11-2,TRBJ2-7,CASSLNGGDRAEQYF,TGTGCCAGCAGCTTAAACGGGGGCGATCGGGCCGAGCAGTACTTC
-,-,TRBV7-2,TRBJ1-1,CASSLAPRSEAFF,TGTGCCAGCAGCTTAGCGCCCCGATCAGAAGCTTTCTTT
TRBD2,-,TRBV29-1,TRBJ2-3,CSGLSPQAGGARTDTQYF,TGCAGCGGGTTGAGTCCCCAAGCGGGGGGGGCCCGCACAGATACGCAGTATTTT
TRBD1,-,TRBV29-1,TRBJ2-7,CSVEVGTGHGYEQYF,TGCAGCGTTGAAGTTGGGACAGGGCATGGTTACGAGCAGTACTTC
TRBD2,-,TRBV11-2,TRBJ2-3,CASSPWRGESDTQYF,TGTGCCAGCAGCCCCTGGCGGGGGGAGTCAGATACGCAGTATTTT
-,few,TRBV7-2,TRBJ2-3,CASRTGTFTDTQYF,TGTGCCAGCAGAACCGGGACTTTCACAGATACGCAGTATTTT
TRBD1,-,TRBV5-8,TRBJ2-4,CASLGQGINIQYF,TGTGCCAGCCTAGGACAGGGTATAAACATTCAGTACTTC
-,-,TRBV6-6,TRBJ2-5,CASSNPSALEQYF,TGTGCCAGCAGCAATCCTAGCGCCCTGGAGCAGTACTTC
-,-,TRBV11-3,TRBJ2-4,CASSFQVPKNIQYF,TGTGCCAGCAGCTTCCAGGTCCCCAAAAACATTCAGTACTTC
TRBD1,once,TRBV7-9,TRBJ1-6,CASSPLAGGLNNSPLHF,TGTGCCAGCAGCCCCCTGGCAGGGGGCTTGAATAATTCACCCCTCCACTTT
-,-,TRBV7-8,TRBJ1-1,CASSLPGNTEAFF,TGTGCCAGCAGCTTGCCAGGGAACACTGAAGCTTTCTTT
-,-,TRBV5-4,TRBJ2-3,CASSLAVGSTDTQYF,TGTGCCAGCAGCTTGGCGGTTGGTAGCACAGATACGCAGTATTTT
TRBD1,-,TRBV7-9,TRBJ1-4,CASSHGTGKNEKLFF,TGTGCCAGCAGTCACGGGACAGGGAAAAATGAAAAACTGTTTTTT
TRBD1,-,TRBV27,TRBJ1-6,CASSLGTGANSPLHF,TGTGCCAGCAGTTTGGGGACAGGGGCTAATTCACCCCTCCACTTT
TRBD1,-,TRBV11-2,TRBJ2-3,CASSLQGATSTDTQYF,TGTGCCAGCAGCTTACAGGGGGCGACTAGCACAGATACGCAGTATTTT
TRBD2,once,TRBV4-3,TRBJ2-1,CASSQASGGAYNEQFF,TGCGCCAGCAGCCAAGCTAGCGGGGGGGCCTACAATGAGCAGTTCTTC
TRBD2,-,TRBV6-1,TRBJ2-7,CASSDYSGGPYEQYF,TGTGCCAGCAGTGACTACAGCGGGGGCCCCTACGAGCAGTACTTC
TRBD1,-,TRBV6-6,TRBJ1-1,CASSYSRGRGSTEAFF,TGTGCCAGCAGTTACTCTAGGGGGCGCGGGTCCACTGAAGCTTTCTTT
TRBD2,-,TRBV6-5,TRBJ2-1,CASSYSLAGGQDEQFF,TGTGCCAGCAGTTACTCCCTAGCGGGGGGGCAAGATGAGCAGTTCTTC
-,-,TRBV12-5,TRBJ2-7,CASGLRPYEQYF,TGTGCTAGTGGTTTGAGGCCCTACGAGCAGTACTTC
TRBD2,-,TRBV7-3,TRBJ2-5,CASSLERGGRKETQYF,TGTGCCAGCAGCTTAGAGCGGGGGGGCCGAAAAGAGACCCAGTACTTC
TRBD2,-,TRBV7-2,TRBJ2-7,CASSPGASGLTYEQYF,TGTGCCAGCAGCCCAGGGGCTAGCGGGTTAACCTACGAGCAGTACTTC
TRBD1,-,TRBV5-4,TRBJ1-1,CASSFRTGERAFF,TGTGCCAGCAGCTTTAGGACAGGGGAGCGAGCTTTCTTT
TRBD1,-,TRBV6-5,TRBJ1-2,CATRQGLYGYTF,TGTGCTACCCGACAGGGTCTCTATGGCTACACCTTC
-,-,TRBV5-1,TRBJ2-2,CASSFPTGELFF,TGCGCCAGCAGCTTCCCCACCGGGGAGCTGTTTTTT
-,-,TRBV6-5,TRBJ1-1,CASSYMEGFRSTEAFF,TGTGCCAGCAGTTACATGGAGGGTTTTCGGAGCACTGAAGCTTTCTTT
-,-,TRBV7-9,TRBJ2-7,CASSFPGPYTPYEQYF,TGTGCCAGCAGCTTTCCGGGGCCCTATACCCCCTACGAGCAGTACTTC
-,few,TRBV5-1,TRBJ2-1,CASSLSGGGVKNEQFF,TGCGCCAGCAGCTTGAGCGGTGGCGGGGTCAAAAATGAGCAGTTCTTC
-,-,TRBV6-1,TRBJ2-3,CASSRDLTSTDTQYF,TGTGCCAGCAGTCGGGACTTAACTAGCACAGATACGCAGTATTTT
TRBD2,-,TRBV5-1,TRBJ2-7,CASSLGLEDEQYF,TGCGCCAGCAGCCTCGGACTAGAGGACGAGCAGTACTTC
TRBD1,-,TRBV9,TRBJ1-2,CASSAGQNFYYGYTF,TGTGCCAGCAGCGCGGGACAGAACTTCTACTATGGCTACACCTTC
-,-,TRBV7-2,TRBJ2-1,CASSTQWYNEQFF,TGTGCCAGCAGCACCCAATGGTACAATGAGCAGTTCTTC
TRBD2,once,TRBV4-1,TRBJ2-2,CASSPPGAGRDTGELFF,TGCGCCAGCAGCCCTCCCGGAGCGGGGAGAGATACCGGGGAGCTGTTTTTT
-,few,TRBV2,TRBJ2-1,CASSLTSLEQFF,TGTGCCAGCAGTCTCACGTCCCTTGAGCAGTTCTTC
-,-,TRBV19,TRBJ1-6,CATSIDSGTINSPLHF,TGTGCCACTAGTATCGATTCTGGGACTATTAATTCACCCCTCCACTTT
-,-,TRBV11-3,TRBJ2-3,CASSGPGTDTDTQYF,TGTGCCAGCAGCGGACCCGGGACTGACACAGATACGCAGTATTTT
-,-,TRBV5-1,TRBJ1-1,CASSLQGAAAFF,TGCGCCAGCAGCCTACAGGGTGCCGCAGCTTTCTTT
TRBD2,few,TRBV5-4,TRBJ2-5,CASSPGASGGQETQYF,TGTGCCAGCAGCCCAGGGGCTAGCGGGGGGCAAGAGACCCAGTACTTC
-,-,TRBV11-2,TRBJ2-1,CASSSGTTYNEQFF,TGTGCCAGCAGCTCCGGGACCACTTACAATGAGCAGTTCTTC
-,-,TRBV5-1,TRBJ1-2,CASSGGTSNYGYTF,TGCGCCAGCAGCGGGGGGACCTCCAACTATGGCTACACCTTC
-,-,TRBV6-5,TRBJ2-3,CASTPGWGAGDTQYF,TGTGCCAGCACGCCGGGGTGGGGTGCCGGAGATACGCAGTATTTT
TRBD1,-,TRBV2,TRBJ2-2,CASSRQGGYTGELFF,TGTGCCAGCAGCCGACAGGGTGGATACACCGGGGAGCTGTTTTTT